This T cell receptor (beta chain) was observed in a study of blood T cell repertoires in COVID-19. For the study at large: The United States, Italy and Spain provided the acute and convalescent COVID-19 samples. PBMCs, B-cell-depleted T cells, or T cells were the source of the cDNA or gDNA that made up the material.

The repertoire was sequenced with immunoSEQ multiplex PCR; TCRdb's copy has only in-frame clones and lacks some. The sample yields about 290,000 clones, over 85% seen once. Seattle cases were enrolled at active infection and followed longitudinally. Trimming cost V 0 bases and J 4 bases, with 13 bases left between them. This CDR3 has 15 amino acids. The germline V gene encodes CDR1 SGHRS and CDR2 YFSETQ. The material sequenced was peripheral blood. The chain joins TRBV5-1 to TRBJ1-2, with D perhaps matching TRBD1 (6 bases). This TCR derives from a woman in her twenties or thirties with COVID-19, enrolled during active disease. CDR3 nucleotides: TGCGCCAGCAGCTTGGGGACAGTCGGGATCTATGGCTACACCTTC. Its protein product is CASSLGTVGIYGYTF. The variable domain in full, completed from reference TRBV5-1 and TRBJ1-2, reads KAGVTQTPRYLIKTRGQQVTLSCSPISGHRSVSWYQQTPGQGLQFLFEYFSETQRNKGNFPGRFSGRQFSNSRSEMNVSTLELGDSALYLCASSLGTVGIYGYTFGSGTRLTVV.